This record covers a single TCR beta chain. The PCR contained 60 Vbeta and 13 Jbeta primers. Using immunoSEQ multiplex PCR, the repertoire was profiled, and TCRdb retains in-frame clones only, with some absent. The sample has 160,000 or so clones. The data stem from a study of cytomegalovirus exposure and HLA in healthy donors. The V end was cut by 2 bases, the J end by 2 bases, with 12 bases between. This CDR3 contains 15 residues. Germline CDR1 reads KGHSH; CDR2 reads LQKENI. The sequencing sample was made of PBMCs. The chain couples TRBV18 to TRBJ1-1; D gene ambiguous. The receptor comes from a man aged 30 to 39 in good health and CMV-seronegative. The CDR3 spells CASSPALQSNTEAFF. CDR3 sequence (DNA): TGTGCCAGCTCACCAGCTTTACAATCCAACACTGAAGCTTTCTTT.